Following are 8 T cell receptor beta chains from one sample sequenced in a study of PD-1 blockade in classical Hodgkin lymphoma. Sequencing used immunoSEQ multiplex PCR; TCRdb keeps in-frame clones, though not all of them. The sample shows 38,000 or so clones, more than 75% of them seen only once. Each of the patients experienced relapse following autologous stem cell transplantation, and their brentuximab vedotin exposure differed. This sample comprised peripheral blood mononuclear cells (PBMCs), obtained at baseline. These receptor sequences come from a human donor with classical Hodgkin lymphoma.

The rearrangement joins TRBV9 to TRBJ2-7; 10 bases agree with TRBD1. CDR1 is SGDLS and CDR2 is YYNGEE in the germline V gene. The CDR3 sequence is 15 residues long. The V and J ends lost 3 bases and 3 bases, in that order; junction bases with no gene match: 6. The CDR3 region is CASSAQGQGFYEQYF. The CDR3 DNA reads TGTGCCAGCAGCGCCCAGGGACAGGGGTTCTACGAGCAGTACTTC.

Only a few counts were recorded for this clone. This chain connects TRBV28 to TRBJ1-2; D remains unclear. Germline values: CDR1 MDHEN, CDR2 SYDVKM. V lost 1 base and J 7 bases, leaving 19 bases between the germline ends. The CDR3 spans 16 residues. As DNA, the CDR3 is TGTGCCAGCAGTTTATCGGCCGGGCCGGAGTACGGTGGCTACACCTTC. Translated, it gives CASSLSAGPEYGGYTF.

The chain employs TRBV10-3 and TRBJ1-4; the D is unclear. The V and J ends lost 2 bases and 0 bases respectively, with 7 bases between them. CDR3 length: 15 amino acids. Germline V lookup: CDR1 ENHRY, CDR2 SYGVKD. CDR3 coding DNA: TGTGCCATCAGTGAGAGGCAGGCAACTAATGAAAAACTGTTTTTT. Translating it yields CAISERQATNEKLFF.

This clone has more than one count but fewer than ten. The V call is TRBV4-1, the J call TRBJ1-4, with 12 bases lining up with TRBD1. CDR1 is MGHRA and CDR2 is YSYEKL in the germline V gene. There are 16 residues in the CDR3. The V gene end was trimmed by 6 bases and the J gene end by 8 bases; junction bases not matched to a gene: 10. This chain's CDR3 is CASSRDRGQSGEKLFF. In nucleotides, the CDR3 is TGCGCCAGCAGTCGGGACAGGGGGCAAAGCGGGGAAAAACTGTTTTTT.

The chain is built from TRBV19 and TRBJ1-4, with unresolved D. This CDR3 spans 16 amino acids. The V gene lost 2 bases and the J gene lost 0 bases, with 10 bases spanning the gap. Germline assignment: CDR1 LNHDA and CDR2 SQIVND (reference sequence). CDR3 protein: CASSIKPFATNEKLFF. The CDR3 nucleotides are TGTGCCAGTAGTATAAAGCCATTTGCAACTAATGAAAAACTGTTTTTT.

The chain recombines TRBV27 with TRBJ1-2, with D maybe TRBD1 (6 bases). This CDR3 comprises 13 residues. V was trimmed by 3 bases and J by 7 bases, leaving 12 bases between them. CDR1 and CDR2 (germline): MNHEY, SMNVEV (reference sequence). The CDR3, as DNA: TGTGCCAGCAGTTTTTCGGGGGCGCTTGGCTACACCTTC. This translates into CASSFSGALGYTF.

The gene calls are TRBV4-1 and TRBJ1-4, with a tentative D call TRBD1 (6 bases). Per the germline V gene, CDR1 is MGHRA and CDR2 is YSYEKL. CDR3 length equals 15 residues. V lost 1 base and J lost 5, with 11 bases in between. Written as DNA, the CDR3 is TGCGCCAGCAGCCAAGGGCAGGGGATGAATGAAAAACTGTTTTTT. Translation gives CASSQGQGMNEKLFF.

This chain connects TRBV7-9 to TRBJ2-2; D might be TRBD1 (5 bases). This CDR3 is 15 amino acids long. Deletions cut 1 base from V and 2 bases from J, with 8 bases between. Looked up from germline, CDR1 is SEHNR and CDR2 is FQNEAQ (reference sequence). The CDR3 region is CASSLGGANTGELFF. Written as DNA, the CDR3 is TGTGCCAGCAGCTTAGGTGGGGCTAACACCGGGGAGCTGTTTTTT.